Below are 13 T cell receptor beta chains sequenced from a single sample in a study of blood T cell repertoires in COVID-19. TCRdb's table, derived via immunoSEQ multiplex PCR, lists solely in-frame clones and lacks some. The sample carries roughly 130,000 clones, roughly nine tenths recorded once. The sample consisted of peripheral blood. All receptors derive from a man in his fifties or sixties with active COVID-19.

The chain has TRBV2 and TRBJ2-2, with D uncertain. From germline, CDR1 is SNHLY and CDR2 FYNNEI. V lost 8 bases and J 6 bases, leaving 10 bases between the germline ends. This CDR3 region has 12 residues. The CDR3 region has the DNA TGTGCCAGCCAGGAATCCCCCGGGGAGCTGTTTTTT. Amino acid sequence: CASQESPGELFF. Drawing the rest from reference TRBV2 and TRBJ2-2, the complete variable domain is EPEVTQTPSHQVTQMGQEVILRCVPISNHLYFYWYRQILGQKVEFLVSFYNNEISEKSEIFDDQFSVERPDGSNFTLKIRSTKLEDSAMYFCASQESPGELFFGEGSRLTVL.

CDR3 residues: CSVEPQGVREQFF. The CDR3 nucleotides are TGCAGCGTTGAACCACAGGGGGTTCGGGAGCAGTTCTTC. The chain employs TRBV29-1 and TRBJ2-1; 8 nucleotides line up with TRBD1. The J segment lost 10 bases and the V segment lost 2 bases, leaving 7 bases of the junction unmatched. The CDR3 has 13 residues. Germline V CDR1 and CDR2: SQVTM, ANQGSEA.

The V and J genes are TRBV20-1 and TRBJ2-1, with a tentative D call TRBD1 (6 bases). CDR3 length: 14 residues. CDR1 is DFQATT, CDR2 SNEGSKA, per germline (reference sequence). V shed 3 bases and J shed 3 bases, with 12 bases lying between them. This CDR3 is CSASRRGNYNEQFF. CDR3 sequence (DNA): TGCAGTGCTAGTCGCAGGGGAAACTACAATGAGCAGTTCTTC.

The gene calls are TRBV18 and TRBJ2-6; D possibly corresponds to TRBD2 (8 bases). V lost 2 bases and J lost 0, with 14 bases in between. The germline gives CDR1 KGHSH, CDR2 LQKENI. The CDR3 covers 18 residues. The CDR3 nucleotides read TGTGCCAGCTCACCATCACAGGGGACTAGCTCTGGGGCCAACGTCCTGACTTTC. This gives the protein CASSPSQGTSSGANVLTF.

The rearrangement joins TRBV7-2 to TRBJ2-1; possible D gene TRBD2, 5 bases. The CDR3 runs to 12 residues. The germline V gene encodes CDR1 SGHTA and CDR2 FQGNSA. Trimming cost V 5 bases and J 6 bases, with 8 bases left between them. In DNA form, the CDR3 reads TGTGCCAGCAGCCTCAGCGGCAATGAGCAGTTCTTC. It encodes CASSLSGNEQFF.

The chain carries TRBV25-1 and TRBJ1-1; D not certain. With 2 bases removed from V and 3 bases from J, the gap between germline ends came to 10 bases. Per the germline V gene, CDR1 is MGHDK and CDR2 is SYGVNS. The CDR3 runs 14 residues. The CDR3 DNA is TGTGCCAGCAGTGAACCGGGAGCCCACACTGAAGCTTTCTTT. Residues: CASSEPGAHTEAFF.

The gene calls are TRBV18 and TRBJ1-1, with D perhaps TRBD1 (6 bases). Germline-derived CDR1 and CDR2 are KGHSH and LQKENI. Deletions cut 5 bases from V and 4 bases from J, with 11 bases between. The CDR3 is 13 amino acids. The CDR3 region is CASSSDRPTEAFF. The CDR3 nucleotides read TGTGCCAGCTCATCAGACAGGCCCACTGAAGCTTTCTTT.

The genes are TRBV2 and TRBJ2-3; D is possibly TRBD2 (6 bases). Germline V gene sequence: CDR1 SNHLY, CDR2 FYNNEI. The length of the CDR3 is 15 residues. V was clipped by 7 bases and J by 0 bases, with 14 bases between them. The CDR3 sequence is CASTERAGSTDTQYF. CDR3 nucleotide sequence: TGTGCCAGCACCGAAAGGGCGGGAAGCACAGATACGCAGTATTTT.

Here the CDR3 reads CASSRDRGWNQPQHF. The CDR3 DNA sequence: TGTGCCAGTAGTAGGGACAGGGGTTGGAACCAGCCCCAGCATTTT. The chain couples TRBV19 to TRBJ1-5; 10 bases agree with TRBD1. Germline CDR1 and CDR2: LNHDA and SQIVND (reference sequence). The J segment lost 7 bases and the V segment lost 4 bases, leaving 7 bases of the junction unmatched. CDR3 length: 15 residues.

The rearrangement joins TRBV11-2 to TRBJ2-1; 9 positions match TRBD1. This CDR3 spans 16 amino acids. V was pared by 5 bases and J by 9 bases, with 14 bases of the junction left unmatched. The V gene's germline CDR1 is SGHAT and CDR2 FQNNGV. CDR3 DNA: TGTGCCAGCAGCCCCACATTTTCAGGGACAGGGACTGAGCAGTTCTTC. Amino acids: CASSPTFSGTGTEQFF.

The chain recombines TRBV6-5 with TRBJ1-1; 7 bases agree with TRBD1. V gave up 2 bases and J gave up 1 base; unmatched junction bases: 7. This CDR3 comprises 16 residues. CDR1 is MNHEY, CDR2 SVGAGI, per germline. The CDR3 protein is CASSYRGQVPNTEAFF. CDR3 DNA: TGTGCCAGCAGTTACCGCGGACAGGTACCGAACACTGAAGCTTTCTTT.

The chain employs TRBV19 and TRBJ2-3; D possibly corresponds to TRBD2 (7 bases). The CDR3 loop spans 12 amino acids. Germline lookup yields CDR1 LNHDA and CDR2 SQIVND (reference sequence). V gave up 8 bases and J gave up 5 bases, with 11 bases separating them. Here the CDR3 reads CASSRGGDTQYF. The DNA for the CDR3 is TGTGCCAGTTCGAGGGGGGGAGATACGCAGTATTTT.

The rearrangement uses TRBV14 and TRBJ1-2; 8 positions agree with TRBD1. This CDR3 has 15 residues. Germline V gives CDR1 SGHDN, CDR2 FVKESK. V was pared by 4 bases and J by 2 bases, with 6 bases of the junction left unmatched. CDR3 amino acids: CASSPWTGSNYGYTF. CDR3 in DNA: TGTGCCAGCAGCCCCTGGACAGGGTCGAACTATGGCTACACCTTC.